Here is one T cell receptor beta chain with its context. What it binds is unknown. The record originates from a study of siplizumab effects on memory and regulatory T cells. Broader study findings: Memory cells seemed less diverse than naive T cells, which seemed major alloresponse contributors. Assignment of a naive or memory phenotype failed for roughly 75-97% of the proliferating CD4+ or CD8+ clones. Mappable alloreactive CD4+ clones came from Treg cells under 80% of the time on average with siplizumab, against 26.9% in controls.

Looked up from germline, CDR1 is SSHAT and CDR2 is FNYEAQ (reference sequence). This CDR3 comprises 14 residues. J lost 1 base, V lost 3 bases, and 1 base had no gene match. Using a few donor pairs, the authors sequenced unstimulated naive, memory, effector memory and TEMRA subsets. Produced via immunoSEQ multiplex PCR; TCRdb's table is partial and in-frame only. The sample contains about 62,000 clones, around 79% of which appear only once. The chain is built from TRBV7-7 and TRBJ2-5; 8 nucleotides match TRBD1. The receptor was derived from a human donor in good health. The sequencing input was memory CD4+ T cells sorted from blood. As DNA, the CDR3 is TGTGCCAGCAGCTTTGACAGGGGCCAAGAGACCCAGTACTTC. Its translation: CASSFDRGQETQYF.